One sample yielded the 25 T cell receptor beta chains listed below, sequenced in a study of cytomegalovirus exposure and HLA in healthy donors (TCRdb year 2017). Receptors were amplified or captured by the immunoSEQ multiplex PCR assay. For the multiplex PCR, a mixture combining 60 forward primers for TCR Vbeta segments and 13 reverse primers for TCR Jbeta segments was used. This is the immuneACCESS table as TCRdb keeps it, with only in-frame sequences that have V and J called. A part of the clones is gone; compared with another copy, unresolved V genes explain less than half, and the rest is unexplained. For this sample there are about 180,000 clones; approximately 73% appear just once. The ten largest clonotypes hold around 2.3% of the sample. Sequencing was done on a sample of PBMCs. These receptors were taken from a woman aged 25 to 39 in good health and CMV-seropositive.

The V call is TRBV7-6, the J call TRBJ2-1; 11 positions match TRBD2. The CDR3 loop spans 15 amino acids. CDR1 is SGHVS and CDR2 is FNYEAQ in the germline V gene. Trimming took 5 bases from V and 3 from J; bases not matched to a gene: 3. CDR3 DNA: TGTGCCAGCAGCCTCACTAGCGGGGGCTACAATGAGCAGTTCTTC. Residues: CASSLTSGGYNEQFF. The entire variable domain, with the rest obtained from reference TRBV7-6 and TRBJ2-1, is as follows: GAGVSQSPRYKVTKRGQDVALRCDPISGHVSLYWYRQALGQGPEFLTYFNYEAQQDKSGLPNDRFSAERPEGSISTLTIQRTEQRDSAMYRCASSLTSGGYNEQFFGPGTRLTVL.

The V call is TRBV7-8, the J call TRBJ2-5; TRBD2 agrees at 10 bases. There are 16 residues in the CDR3. V trimming: 1 base; J trimming: 1 base; junction bases outside the gene matches: 3. From germline, CDR1 is SGHVS and CDR2 FQNEAQ. CDR3 coding DNA: TGTGCCAGCAGCTTAGAGGTAGCGGGGGGCCAAGAGACCCAGTACTTC. Translation: CASSLEVAGGQETQYF.

This chain joins TRBV7-8 and TRBJ1-6; the D is unclear. V lost 0 bases, J lost 5 bases, and 8 bases lay in between. This CDR3 is 15 amino acids long. CDR1 and CDR2 (germline): SGHVS, FQNEAQ. CDR3 region: CASSLATQNNSPLHF. The CDR3 coding sequence is TGTGCCAGCAGCTTAGCGACACAGAATAATTCACCCCTCCACTTT.

The DNA of the CDR3 is TGTGCCAGCAGCCCCCGGGGTAGCGGGGGGTTTTCCTCCTACAATGAGCAGTTCTTC. Translation gives CASSPRGSGGFSSYNEQFF. The chain combines TRBV9 with TRBJ2-1; 10 bases line up with TRBD2. The J segment lost 0 bases and the V segment lost 4 bases, leaving 13 bases of the junction unmatched. The CDR3 runs to 19 residues. Germline CDR1 SGDLS, CDR2 YYNGEE.

V usage is TRBV19 and J usage is TRBJ2-3; D unclear. The CDR3 spans 13 residues. CDR1 and CDR2 from the germline V gene are LNHDA and SQIVND (reference sequence). The V gene lost 7 bases and the J gene lost 0 bases, with 8 bases spanning the gap. CDR3 in amino acids: CASTAVSTDTQYF. As DNA, the CDR3 is TGTGCCAGTACGGCGGTCAGCACAGATACGCAGTATTTT.

V usage is TRBV25-1 and J usage is TRBJ1-3; no firm D call. Trimming pared 0 bases from V and 0 bases from J, leaving 6 bases between. The CDR3 runs 15 residues. Germline loops: CDR1 MGHDK, CDR2 SYGVNS. CDR3 amino acids: CASSEYLLSGNTIYF. For the CDR3, the DNA is TGTGCCAGCAGTGAATATCTCCTCTCTGGAAACACCATATATTTT.

The genes are TRBV25-1 and TRBJ2-4; 11 bases line up with TRBD1. V lost 2 bases to trimming and J lost 8 bases; unmatched junction nucleotides: 5. This CDR3 has 15 residues. The germline CDR1 and CDR2 sequences are MGHDK and SYGVNS. The CDR3 coding sequence is TGTGCCAGCAGTGAACGCTGGGACAGGGGGGACATTCAGTACTTC. It codes for CASSERWDRGDIQYF. Combining the CDR3 with reference TRBV25-1 and TRBJ2-4 gives the whole variable domain EADIYQTPRYLVIGTGKKITLECSQTMGHDKMYWYQQDPGMELHLIHYSYGVNSTEKGDLSSESTVSRIRTEHFPLTLESARPSHTSQYLCASSERWDRGDIQYFGAGTRLSVL.

The genes are TRBV4-3 and TRBJ1-3; 8 bases agree with TRBD1. The CDR3 is 14 residues long. In germline, CDR1 is LGHNA, CDR2 YSLEER. Trimming took 6 bases from V and 5 from J; bases not matched to a gene: 6. This chain's CDR3 is CASSRQGWRNTIYF. The DNA of the CDR3 is TGCGCCAGCAGTCGACAGGGGTGGAGAAACACCATATATTTT.

V usage is TRBV6-6 and J usage is TRBJ2-5; 9 nucleotides agree with TRBD2. Germline V gene sequence: CDR1 MNHNY, CDR2 SVGAGI (reference sequence). This CDR3 contains 16 residues. Trimming at V came to 4 bases and at J to 5 bases, leaving 11 bases not matched to a gene. CDR3 sequence reads: CASSSGGAGGPETQYF. CDR3 sequence (DNA): TGTGCCAGCAGTTCGGGAGGGGCGGGGGGGCCCGAGACCCAGTACTTC.

This rearrangement joins TRBV6-5 to TRBJ1-5; D is uncertain. Germline assignment: CDR1 MNHEY and CDR2 SVGAGI. The CDR3 has 13 residues. The V end was cut by 4 bases, the J end by 7 bases, with 11 bases between. The CDR3 sequence is CASSSRENQPQHF. CDR3 nucleotides: TGTGCCAGCAGTTCCCGCGAGAACCAGCCCCAGCATTTT.

This rearrangement joins TRBV5-4 to TRBJ2-4; 11 nucleotides align to TRBD1. CDR1 and CDR2 from the germline V gene are SGHNT and YYREEE (reference sequence). Germline trimming cut 2 bases from V and 7 bases from J; bases unmatched to any gene: 5. The CDR3 consists of 15 residues. The CDR3 here is CASSLRRDRGNIQYF. The CDR3 DNA reads as TGTGCCAGCAGCTTAAGGCGGGACAGGGGGAACATTCAGTACTTC.

V gene TRBV9 combines with J gene TRBJ2-3; 8 bases agree with TRBD2. Germline V CDR1 and CDR2: SGDLS, YYNGEE. CDR3 size: 18 residues. The J segment lost 4 bases and the V segment lost 0 bases, leaving 13 bases of the junction unmatched. CDR3 region: CASSVGGLGAGGADTQYF. The CDR3 DNA reads TGTGCCAGCAGCGTAGGAGGCTTAGGGGCGGGGGGAGCAGATACGCAGTATTTT.

The chain links TRBV5-4 to TRBJ1-1; possibly TRBD1 for D (5 bases). V was cut by 7 bases and J by 8 bases, with 12 bases left in between. CDR1 and CDR2 (germline): SGHNT, YYREEE (reference sequence). CDR3 length: 11 residues. This chain's CDR3 is CASYVRGEAFF. DNA of the CDR3: TGTGCCAGCTACGTTCGGGGGGAAGCTTTCTTT.

The rearrangement links TRBV27 to TRBJ1-5; 10 bases line up with TRBD1. The CDR3 has 17 residues. Germline CDR1 reads MNHEY; CDR2 reads SMNVEV (reference sequence). The V and J ends lost 4 bases and 1 base, in that order; junction bases with no gene match: 7. For the CDR3, the DNA is TGTGCCAGCAGTTCCGGGACAGGGGTGCTGAGCAATCAGCCCCAGCATTTT. Encoded protein: CASSSGTGVLSNQPQHF.

V gene TRBV7-2 combines with J gene TRBJ2-3; TRBD2 matches at 9 bases. This CDR3 is 19 amino acids long. Germline V gene sequence: CDR1 SGHTA, CDR2 FQGNSA. V shed 0 bases and J 2 bases; nucleotides not matched to a gene: 12. This chain's CDR3 is CASSLARGGTGAITDTQYF. The CDR3 bases are TGTGCCAGCAGCTTAGCGCGGGGGGGAACAGGAGCCATCACAGATACGCAGTATTTT.

The V call is TRBV6-5, the J call TRBJ2-5, with a tentative D call TRBD2 (6 bases). The end of the DNA fits TRBJ2-7 better, so the J call may be wrong. Germline V gives CDR1 MNHEY, CDR2 SVGAGI. The CDR3 sequence is 14 residues long. In DNA, the CDR3 is TGTGCCAGCAGTTACCGGGGAGGCCCCTACGAGCAGTACTTC. It codes for CASSYRGGPYEQYF.

The gene calls are TRBV11-2 and TRBJ2-1, with TRBD2 as a possible D gene (7 bases). This CDR3 spans 13 amino acids. The germline V gene encodes CDR1 SGHAT and CDR2 FQNNGV. V was cut by 1 base and J by 9 bases, with 10 bases left in between. The CDR3 nucleotides are TGTGCCAGCAGCTTAGTGGCGGGGGCTGAGCAGTTCTTC. Its protein is CASSLVAGAEQFF.

The gene calls are TRBV21-1 and TRBJ2-1; the table names TRBD1, a call not compared with the DNA. TRBV21-1 is given as a pseudogene. CDR3 length: 15 amino acids. The DNA for the CDR3 is TGTGCCAGACCCCGGGACAGGGGTAACGGGAATGAGCAGTTCTTC. Amino acids: CARPRDRGNGNEQFF.

The genes are TRBV28 and TRBJ1-4; no clear D. Germline V gene data show CDR1 as MDHEN and CDR2 as SYDVKM. This CDR3 is 13 amino acids long. V lost 5 bases and J lost 6, with 10 bases in between. The CDR3 coding sequence is TGTGCCAGCAGTCCAGAGGAGTATGAAAAACTGTTTTTT. Translation gives CASSPEEYEKLFF.

This sequence joins TRBV5-1 and TRBJ2-3, with 8 bases fitting TRBD2. V was clipped by 3 bases and J by 4 bases; unmatched bases: 10. Germline assignment: CDR1 SGHRS and CDR2 YFSETQ. CDR3 length equals 16 residues. The CDR3 is CASSSTGTRVADTQYF. In nucleotides, the CDR3 is TGCGCCAGCAGCTCGACCGGGACTAGAGTAGCAGATACGCAGTATTTT.

The chain uses TRBV19 and TRBJ1-6, with D possibly being TRBD1 (5 bases). V was clipped by 9 bases and J by 12 bases, with 21 bases between them. In germline, CDR1 is LNHDA, CDR2 SQIVND (reference sequence). CDR3 length: 14 amino acids. The CDR3 spells CASSNSRPRVPLHF. In DNA, the CDR3 is TGTGCCAGCTCGAACTCCAGGCCCAGGGTACCCCTCCACTTT. Looking up the rest from reference TRBV19 and TRBJ1-6 gives the full variable domain: DGGITQSPKYLFRKEGQNVTLSCEQNLNHDAMYWYRQDPGQGLRLIYYSQIVNDFQKGDIAEGYSVSREKKESFPLTVTSAQKNPTAFYLCASSNSRPRVPLHFGNGTRLTVT.

This chain links TRBV2 with TRBJ1-1, with D possibly TRBD1 on 5 matching bases. The V gene's germline CDR1 is SNHLY and CDR2 FYNNEI. Deletions cut 7 bases from V and 5 bases from J, with 8 bases between. The CDR3 extends over 11 amino acids. DNA for the CDR3: TGTGCCAGCACCCAGGGAACTGAAGCTTTCTTT. It is translated as CASTQGTEAFF.

This sequence joins TRBV4-3 and TRBJ1-5, with a possible D match to TRBD1 (5 bases). The CDR3 is made up of 16 amino acids. Germline CDR1 and CDR2: LGHNA and YSLEER. V was clipped by 3 bases and J by 6 bases, with 18 bases between them. CDR3 loop: CASSQKDSVVGQPQHF. CDR3 in DNA: TGCGCCAGCAGCCAGAAAGACAGTGTGGTCGGTCAGCCCCAGCATTTT.

This clone appeared a few times. The chain has TRBV19 and TRBJ2-3; weak D call: TRBD2 (5 bases). The V end lost 3 bases, the J end lost 3 bases, and 10 bases lay between the germline ends. In germline, CDR1 is LNHDA, CDR2 SQIVND (reference sequence). This CDR3 region has 14 residues. The CDR3 loop is CASSIQLDTDTQYF. CDR3 nucleotide sequence: TGTGCCAGTAGTATTCAACTAGATACAGATACGCAGTATTTT.

To note about this clone: This same CDR3 is encoded by further DNA sequences in the sample. The chain employs TRBV27 and TRBJ2-5; weak D call: TRBD1 (5 bases). Deletions cut 3 bases from V and 5 bases from J, with 10 bases between. The CDR3 runs to 13 residues. Germline V lookup: CDR1 MNHEY, CDR2 SMNVEV (reference sequence). The CDR3 coding sequence is TGTGCCAGCAGTTTTTCAAGGGGTGAGACCCAGTACTTC. It yields the protein CASSFSRGETQYF.